A single sample gave rise to the 10 T cell receptor beta chains below, sequenced in a study of identical twins (dated by TCRdb to about 2016). The method behind the library was 5' RACE. Reads for this sample came from an Illumina HiSeq 2000. TCRdb trimmed public reads at Q25 via fastp, called clones via MiXCR and kept in-frame beta chains. Each entry merges the rows of one CDR3 protein and shows their most common DNA and genes. The sample contains 120,000 to 150,000 distinct CDR3 sequences, approximately 4% of them found a single time. Together, the top ten hold more than 7% of the sample. Sequenced sample: memory T cells sorted from blood. What the cell subset or site label conveys for this sample: CD45RO+ enriched T cells. These receptors came from a man aged 18-30 years in good health.

This clonotype was seen repeatedly, ten times or more. This chain connects TRBV7-6 to TRBJ2-3; 7 bases line up with TRBD2. The CDR3 is 13 residues long. Trimming removed 5 bases from V and 11 bases from J; junction bases left unmatched: 10. Per germline, CDR1 SGHVS and CDR2 FNYEAQ. CDR3 DNA: TGTGCCAGCAGCCAGCCCCGACTAGCAGAGCAGTATTTT. Amino acids: CASSQPRLAEQYF. The full variable domain, in which reference TRBV7-6 and TRBJ2-3 provide the parts outside the CDR3, is GAGVSQSPRYKVTKRGQDVALRCDPISGHVSLYWYRQALGQGPEFLTYFNYEAQQDKSGLPNDRFSAERPEGSISTLTIQRTEQRDSAMYRCASSQPRLAEQYFGPGTRLTVL.

This clonotype was observed many times. The V and J genes are TRBV6-1 and TRBJ2-5; a weak D match, TRBD1 (5 bases). This CDR3 region has 13 residues. Per germline, CDR1 MNHNS and CDR2 SASEGT. Deletions cut 7 bases from V and 4 bases from J, with 13 bases between. The chain's CDR3 is CASNRQGRETQYF. CDR3 nucleotides: TGTGCCAGCAATAGGCAGGGAAGAGAGACCCAGTACTTC.

On this clonotype: A much larger clone differs by one base, so this may be a read error. The chain uses TRBV5-1 and TRBJ2-3; a weak D match, TRBD2 (6 bases). The CDR3 is made up of 14 amino acids. Germline V gene lookup returns CDR1 SGHRS and CDR2 YFSETQ. The CDR3 loop reads CSSSLREITDTQYF. In nucleotides, the CDR3 is TGCTCCAGCAGCTTACGGGAGATCACAGATACGCAGTATTTT.

This clonotype was recorded at least ten times. This chain connects TRBV6-1 to TRBJ2-3; 15 nucleotides align to TRBD2. The V segment lost 6 bases and the J segment 1 base; nucleotides outside the gene matches: 11. Per the germline V gene, CDR1 is MNHNS and CDR2 is SASEGT. This CDR3 comprises 19 residues. The CDR3 DNA reads as TGTGCCAGCAGGGATGTCTTAGGACTAGCGGGAGGGGGCACAGATACGCAGTATTTT. Translating it yields CASRDVLGLAGGGTDTQYF.

Ten or more counts support this clonotype. This chain links TRBV29-1 with TRBJ1-1; 10 nucleotides align to TRBD1. The CDR3 spans 18 residues. Germline values: CDR1 SQVTM, CDR2 ANQGSEA. V shed 6 bases and J 0 bases; nucleotides not matched to a gene: 16. CDR3 nucleotide sequence: TGCAGCGTCGGGGGGAACTCGGACAGGGGGACGTTGAACACTGAAGCTTTCTTT. Amino acids: CSVGGNSDRGTLNTEAFF.

At least ten counts were recorded for this clonotype. The chain links TRBV7-8 to TRBJ2-3; unclear D gene. CDR1 and CDR2 (germline): SGHVS, FQNEAQ. V lost 1 base and J 4 bases, leaving 12 bases between the germline ends. The CDR3 loop spans 15 amino acids. The CDR3 DNA is TGTGCCAGCAGCTTAGGCCCACGCTCCCCAGATACGCAGTATTTT. Translating it yields CASSLGPRSPDTQYF.

Many counts were recorded for this clonotype. J is TRBJ2-7 and V is TRBV27; the match to TRBD2 covers 11 bases. The CDR3 has 16 residues. CDR1 is MNHEY and CDR2 is SMNVEV in the germline V gene (reference sequence). The junction had 8 bases not matched to a gene; V was cut back by 5 bases and J by 2 bases. The CDR3 sequence is CASSPYRTSGPYEQYF. In nucleotides, the CDR3 is TGTGCCAGCAGTCCGTACCGGACTAGCGGGCCCTACGAGCAGTACTTC.

As for this clonotype: One junction end disagrees with the germline gene, perhaps due to a read error. The gene calls are TRBV5-1 and TRBJ2-6; perhaps TRBD2 as D (6 bases). The CDR3 is 15 amino acids. Germline V gene sequence: CDR1 SGHRS, CDR2 YFSETQ. The DNA of the CDR3 is TGCGCCGGCAGCTTGGCCCGGGGGGGGGCCAACGTCCTGACTTTC. The encoded protein is CAGSLARGGANVLTF.

This clonotype was seen many times. V gene TRBV29-1 combines with J gene TRBJ1-3; D uncertain. CDR1 SQVTM and CDR2 ANQGSEA come from the germline V gene. With 5 bases removed from V and 0 bases from J, the gap between germline ends came to 8 bases. The CDR3 is 13 amino acids. The CDR3 bases are TGCAGCGTTCTGGCTCTCTCTGGAAACACCATATATTTT. It specifies CSVLALSGNTIYF.

At least ten counts were recorded for this clonotype. The DNA of the CDR3 is TGTGCCAGCAGTGGACCGAACTCCTACAATGAGCAGTTCTTC. Protein product: CASSGPNSYNEQFF. The chain employs TRBV6-1 and TRBJ2-1, with D hard to call. The CDR3 spans 14 residues. Germline V gene sequence: CDR1 MNHNS, CDR2 SASEGT. Trimming cost V 4 bases and J 0 bases, with 7 bases left between them.